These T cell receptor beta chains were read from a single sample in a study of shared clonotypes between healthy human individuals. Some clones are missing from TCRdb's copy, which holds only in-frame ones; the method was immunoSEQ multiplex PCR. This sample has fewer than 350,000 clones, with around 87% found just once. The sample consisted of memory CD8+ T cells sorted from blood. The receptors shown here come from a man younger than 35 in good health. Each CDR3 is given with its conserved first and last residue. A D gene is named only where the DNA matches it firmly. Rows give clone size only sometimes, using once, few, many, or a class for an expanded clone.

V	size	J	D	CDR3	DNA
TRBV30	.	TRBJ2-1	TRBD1	CAWNGDGTGVDEQFF	TGTGCCTGGAATGGGGACGGGACAGGGGTTGATGAGCAGTTCTTC
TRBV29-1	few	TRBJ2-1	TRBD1	CSVARTGGVGNEQFF	TGCAGCGTTGCCCGGACAGGGGGGGTTGGCAATGAGCAGTTCTTC
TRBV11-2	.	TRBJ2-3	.	CASSLYGVSTDTQYF	TGTGCCAGCAGCTTATACGGGGTGAGCACAGATACGCAGTATTTT
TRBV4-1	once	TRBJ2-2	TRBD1	CASSQYQTGSGELFF	TGCGCCAGCAGCCAATACCAGACAGGGTCCGGGGAGCTGTTTTTT
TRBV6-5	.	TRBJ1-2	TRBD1	CASSYSRTGGYGYTF	TGTGCCAGCAGTTACTCGAGGACAGGGGGCTATGGCTACACCTTC
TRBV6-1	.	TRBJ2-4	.	CASSEALRELAKNIQYF	TGTGCCAGCAGTGAAGCGCTTCGGGAGCTAGCCAAAAACATTCAGTACTTC
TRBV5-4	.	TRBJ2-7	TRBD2	CASSPGTSGRRYEQYF	TGTGCCAGCAGTCCTGGGACTAGCGGGAGAAGGTACGAGCAGTACTTC
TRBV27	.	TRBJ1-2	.	CASSWGQGVNGYTF	TGTGCCAGCAGTTGGGGACAAGGGGTTAATGGCTACACCTTC
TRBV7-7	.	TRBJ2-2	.	CASSLTGVTGELFF	TGTGCTAGCAGCTTAACCGGGGTCACCGGGGAGCTGTTTTTT
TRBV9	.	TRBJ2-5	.	CASSVEETQYF	TGTGCCAGCAGCGTAGAAGAGACCCAGTACTTC
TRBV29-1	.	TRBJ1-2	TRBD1	CSVVGTGVFYGYTF	TGCAGCGTTGTGGGGACAGGGGTCTTCTATGGCTACACCTTC
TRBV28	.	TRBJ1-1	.	CASSLGPLNTEAFF	TGTGCCAGCAGTTTAGGACCGCTGAACACTGAAGCTTTCTTT
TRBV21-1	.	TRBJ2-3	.	CATRTDRAADTQYF	TGTGCCACCAGAACGGACAGGGCGGCAGATACGCAGTATTTT
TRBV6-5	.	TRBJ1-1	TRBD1	CASSPGGVTEAFF	TGTGCCAGCAGCCCAGGGGGTGTCACTGAAGCTTTCTTT
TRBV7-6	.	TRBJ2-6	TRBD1	CASSPGTGSGANVLTF	TGTGCCAGCAGCCCAGGGACAGGGTCCGGGGCCAACGTCCTGACTTTC
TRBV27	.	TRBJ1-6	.	CASSPLGASSAYNSPLHF	TGTGCCAGCAGTCCACTAGGGGCATCTAGCGCCTATAATTCACCCCTCCACTTT
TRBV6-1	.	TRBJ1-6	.	CATDRDVSSPLHF	TGTGCCACCGACCGGGACGTTTCTTCACCCCTCCACTTT
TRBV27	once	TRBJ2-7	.	CASSLSGKYEQYF	TGTGCCAGCAGTTTATCGGGGAAATACGAGCAGTACTTC
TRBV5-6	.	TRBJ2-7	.	CASSSRPRGSYEQYF	TGTGCCAGCAGCTCTCGACCACGTGGCTCCTACGAGCAGTACTTC
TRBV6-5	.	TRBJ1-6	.	CASSYSLRVSSPLHF	TGTGCCAGCAGTTACTCCCTCAGAGTTAGTTCACCCCTCCACTTT
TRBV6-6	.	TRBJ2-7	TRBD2	CASTYQREFSYEQYF	TGTGCCAGCACATACCAGCGGGAGTTTAGCTACGAGCAGTACTTC
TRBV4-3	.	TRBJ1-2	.	CASSQFRDNHYGYTF	TGCGCCAGCAGCCAATTTCGGGACAACCACTATGGCTACACCTTC
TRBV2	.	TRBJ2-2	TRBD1	CASSEFRTGYTGELFF	TGTGCCAGCAGTGAATTCAGGACAGGGTACACCGGGGAGCTGTTTTTT
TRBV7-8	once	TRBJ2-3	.	CASSPGQTRSTDTQYF	TGTGCCAGCAGCCCAGGGCAAACACGATCCACAGATACGCAGTATTTT
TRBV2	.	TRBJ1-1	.	CASTPASPEAFF	TGTGCCAGCACCCCGGCCTCACCTGAAGCTTTCTTT
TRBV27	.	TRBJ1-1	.	CASSWGAANTEAFF	TGTGCCAGCAGTTGGGGGGCGGCGAACACTGAAGCTTTCTTT
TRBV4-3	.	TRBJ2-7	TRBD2	CASSQGSGTSGIHEQYF	TGCGCCAGCAGCCAAGGCTCCGGGACTAGCGGGATCCACGAGCAGTACTTC
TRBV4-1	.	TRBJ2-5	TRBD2	CASSQDPSGAMETQYF	TGCGCCAGCAGCCAAGACCCTAGCGGGGCCATGGAGACCCAGTACTTC
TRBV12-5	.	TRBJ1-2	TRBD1	CASGLGQGWSRTNYGYTF	TGTGCTAGTGGTTTGGGACAGGGATGGTCCCGAACTAACTATGGCTACACCTTC
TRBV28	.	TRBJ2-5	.	CASSPIADEGQETQYF	TGTGCCAGCTCACCCATAGCGGACGAGGGGCAAGAGACCCAGTACTTC
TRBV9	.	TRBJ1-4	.	CASSQGDEGRDEKLFF	TGTGCCAGCAGCCAAGGAGATGAGGGGCGAGATGAAAAACTGTTTTTT
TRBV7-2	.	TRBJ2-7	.	CASSLGNGEQYF	TGTGCCAGCAGCTTAGGTAACGGGGAGCAGTACTTC
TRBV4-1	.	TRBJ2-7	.	CASSQGQEGYEQYF	TGCGCCAGCAGCCAAGGACAGGAGGGCTACGAGCAGTACTTC
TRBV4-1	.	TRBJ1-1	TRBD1	CASSQVIGQGARGTEAFF	TGCGCCAGCAGCCAAGTGATTGGACAGGGGGCTCGGGGCACTGAAGCTTTCTTT
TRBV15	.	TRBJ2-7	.	CATSRGTDRDLPYEQYF	TGTGCCACCAGCAGAGGGACGGATAGGGATCTCCCCTACGAGCAGTACTTC
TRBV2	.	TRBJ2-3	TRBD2	CASPQRGAFGNTDTQYF	TGTGCCAGCCCCCAGCGGGGGGCTTTTGGGAACACAGATACGCAGTATTTT
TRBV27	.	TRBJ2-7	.	CASSFSWADGASYEQYF	TGTGCCAGCAGTTTCTCCTGGGCGGACGGTGCGTCCTACGAGCAGTACTTC
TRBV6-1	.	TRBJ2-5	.	CASSVGEIQETQYF	TGTGCCAGCAGTGTAGGGGAAATTCAAGAGACCCAGTACTTC
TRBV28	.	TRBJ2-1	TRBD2	CASLLSGGFYEQFF	TGTGCCAGCCTCCTTAGCGGGGGTTTTTATGAGCAGTTCTTC
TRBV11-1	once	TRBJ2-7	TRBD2	CASSPNGGAPYEQYF	TGTGCCAGCAGCCCCAACGGGGGGGCTCCCTACGAGCAGTACTTC
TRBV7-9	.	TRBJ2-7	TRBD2	CASSYSGREYEQYF	TGTGCCAGCAGCTATAGCGGGAGGGAGTACGAGCAGTACTTC
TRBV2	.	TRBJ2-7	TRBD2	CASTGSSSGRFYEQYF	TGTGCCAGCACTGGATCGTCGAGCGGGAGATTTTACGAGCAGTACTTC
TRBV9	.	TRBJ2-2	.	CASNPDGATGELFF	TGTGCCAGCAACCCGGACGGAGCCACCGGGGAGCTGTTTTTT
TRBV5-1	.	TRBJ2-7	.	CASSPGAGELVSIYEQYF	TGCGCCAGCAGCCCCGGGGCAGGGGAACTCGTATCTATCTACGAGCAGTACTTC
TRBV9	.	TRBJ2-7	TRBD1	CASGPGQGFYEQYF	TGTGCCAGCGGCCCGGGACAGGGTTTCTACGAGCAGTACTTC
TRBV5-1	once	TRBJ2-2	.	CASSFTGSGELFF	TGCGCCAGCAGCTTCACCGGATCCGGGGAGCTGTTTTTT
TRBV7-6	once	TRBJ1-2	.	CASSAGMAYGYTF	TGTGCCAGCAGTGCGGGAATGGCATATGGCTACACCTTC
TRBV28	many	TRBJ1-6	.	CASSPALGLRSSSYNSPLHF	TGTGCCAGCAGCCCCGCCCTCGGTTTACGGTCGAGCTCCTATAATTCACCCCTCCACTTT
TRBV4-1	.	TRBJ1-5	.	CASSQDPQGRGNQPQHF	TGCGCCAGCAGCCAAGATCCCCAGGGCCGGGGCAATCAGCCCCAGCATTTT
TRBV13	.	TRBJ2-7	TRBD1	CASSVRRTGDYEQYF	TGTGCCAGCAGCGTACGGAGGACAGGGGATTACGAGCAGTACTTC
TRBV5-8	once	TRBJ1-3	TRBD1	CASTPPGGISGNTIYF	TGTGCCAGCACCCCCCCAGGGGGGATCTCTGGAAACACCATATATTTT
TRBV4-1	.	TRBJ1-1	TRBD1	CASSQRTGGNTEAFF	TGCGCCAGCAGCCAACGGACAGGGGGGAACACTGAAGCTTTCTTT
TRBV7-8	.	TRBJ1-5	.	CASSLVFWGGDNQPQHF	TGTGCCAGCAGCTTAGTATTTTGGGGTGGGGACAATCAGCCCCAGCATTTT
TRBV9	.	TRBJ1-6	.	CASSDQEALQGLRNSPLHF	TGTGCCAGCAGCGATCAAGAAGCATTACAGGGATTGCGAAATTCACCCCTCCACTTT